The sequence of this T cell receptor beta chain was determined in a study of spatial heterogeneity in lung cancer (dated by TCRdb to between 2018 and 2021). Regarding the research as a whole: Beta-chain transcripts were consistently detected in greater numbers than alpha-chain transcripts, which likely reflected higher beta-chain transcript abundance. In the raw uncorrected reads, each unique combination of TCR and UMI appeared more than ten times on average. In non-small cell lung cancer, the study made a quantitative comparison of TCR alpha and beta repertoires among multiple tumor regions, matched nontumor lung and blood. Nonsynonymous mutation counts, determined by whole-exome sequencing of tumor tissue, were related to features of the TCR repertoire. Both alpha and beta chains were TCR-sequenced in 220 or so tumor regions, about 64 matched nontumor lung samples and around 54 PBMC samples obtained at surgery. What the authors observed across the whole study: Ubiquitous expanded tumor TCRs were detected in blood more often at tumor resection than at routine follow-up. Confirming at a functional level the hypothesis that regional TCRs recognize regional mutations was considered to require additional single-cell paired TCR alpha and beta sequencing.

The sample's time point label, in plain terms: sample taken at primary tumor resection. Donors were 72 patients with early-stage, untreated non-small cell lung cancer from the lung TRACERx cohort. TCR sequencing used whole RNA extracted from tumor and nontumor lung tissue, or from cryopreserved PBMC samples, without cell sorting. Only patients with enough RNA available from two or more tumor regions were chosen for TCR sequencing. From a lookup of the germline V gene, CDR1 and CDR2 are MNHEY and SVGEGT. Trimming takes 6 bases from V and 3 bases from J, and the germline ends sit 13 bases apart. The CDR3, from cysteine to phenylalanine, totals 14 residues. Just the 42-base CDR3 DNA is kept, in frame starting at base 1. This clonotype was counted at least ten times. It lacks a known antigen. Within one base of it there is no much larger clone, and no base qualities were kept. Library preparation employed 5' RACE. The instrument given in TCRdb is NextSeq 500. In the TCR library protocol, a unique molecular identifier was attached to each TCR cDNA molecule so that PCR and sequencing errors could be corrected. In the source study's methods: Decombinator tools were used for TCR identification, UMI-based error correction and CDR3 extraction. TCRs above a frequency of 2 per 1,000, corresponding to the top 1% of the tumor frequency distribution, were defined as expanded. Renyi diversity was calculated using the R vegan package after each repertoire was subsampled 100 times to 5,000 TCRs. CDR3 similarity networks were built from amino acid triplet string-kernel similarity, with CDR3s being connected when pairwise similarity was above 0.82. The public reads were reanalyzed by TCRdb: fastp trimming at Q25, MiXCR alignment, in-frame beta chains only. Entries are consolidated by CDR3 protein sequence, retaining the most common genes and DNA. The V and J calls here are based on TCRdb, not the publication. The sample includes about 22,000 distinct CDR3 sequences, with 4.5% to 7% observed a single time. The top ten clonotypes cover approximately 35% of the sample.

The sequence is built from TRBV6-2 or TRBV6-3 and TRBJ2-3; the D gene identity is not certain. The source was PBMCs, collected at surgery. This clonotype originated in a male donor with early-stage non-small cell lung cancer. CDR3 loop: CASRRISVTDTQYF. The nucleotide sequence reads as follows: TGTGCCAGCAGGAGGATCTCGGTTACAGATACGCAGTATTTT.